The text below deals with one TCR beta chain. CDR1 is SQVTM, CDR2 ANQGSEA, per germline. This CDR3 contains 15 residues. The V gene end was trimmed by 1 base and the J gene end by 2 bases; junction bases not matched to a gene: 4. The sample is drawn from a study of immune evolution from preneoplasia to lung adenocarcinoma. Some clones are missing from TCRdb's copy, which holds only in-frame ones; the method was immunoSEQ multiplex PCR. The sample holds under 13,000 clones; less than 85% are singletons and the top ten take 1.7%. What was sequenced was FFPE minimally invasive lung adenocarcinoma tissue. This TCR derives from a person aged 65 to 79 with lung adenocarcinoma. The chain joins TRBV29-1 to TRBJ1-2; TRBD1 aligns across 10 bases. CDR3 region: CSVEAAGQGNYGYTF. The CDR3 DNA reads TGCAGCGTTGAAGCCGCGGGACAGGGGAACTATGGCTACACCTTC. Full variable domain (missing parts from reference TRBV29-1 and TRBJ1-2): SAVISQKPSRDICQRGTSLTIQCQVDSQVTMMFWYRQQPGQSLTLIATANQGSEATYESGFVIDKFPISRPNLTFSTLTVSNMSPEDSSIYLCSVEAAGQGNYGYTFGSGTRLTVV.